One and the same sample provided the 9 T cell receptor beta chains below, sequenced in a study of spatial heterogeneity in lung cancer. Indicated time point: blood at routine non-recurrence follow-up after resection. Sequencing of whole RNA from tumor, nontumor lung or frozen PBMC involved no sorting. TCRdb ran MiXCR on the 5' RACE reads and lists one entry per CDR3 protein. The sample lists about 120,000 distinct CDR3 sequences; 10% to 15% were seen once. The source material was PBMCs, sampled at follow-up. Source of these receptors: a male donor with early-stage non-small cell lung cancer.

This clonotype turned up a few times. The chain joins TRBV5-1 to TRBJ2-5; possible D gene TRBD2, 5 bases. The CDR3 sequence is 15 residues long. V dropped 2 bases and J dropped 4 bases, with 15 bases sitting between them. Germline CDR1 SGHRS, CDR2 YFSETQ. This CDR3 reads CASSFLSGFGETQYF. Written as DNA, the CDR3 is TGCGCCAGCAGCTTCCTATCGGGATTCGGAGAGACCCAGTACTTC.

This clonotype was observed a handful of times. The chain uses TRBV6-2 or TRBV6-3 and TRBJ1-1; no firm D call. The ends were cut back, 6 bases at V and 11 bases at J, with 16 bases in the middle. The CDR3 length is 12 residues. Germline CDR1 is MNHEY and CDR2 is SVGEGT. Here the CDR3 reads CASSPGLIRAFF. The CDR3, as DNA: TGTGCCAGCAGCCCCGGACTTATTAGGGCTTTCTTT.

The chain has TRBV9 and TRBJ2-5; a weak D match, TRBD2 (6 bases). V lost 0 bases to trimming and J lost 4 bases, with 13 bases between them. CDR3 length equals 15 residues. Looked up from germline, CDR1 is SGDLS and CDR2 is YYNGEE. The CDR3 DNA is TGTGCCAGCAGCGTAGGAACAGGAGGGGCAGAGACCCAGTACTTC. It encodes CASSVGTGGAETQYF.

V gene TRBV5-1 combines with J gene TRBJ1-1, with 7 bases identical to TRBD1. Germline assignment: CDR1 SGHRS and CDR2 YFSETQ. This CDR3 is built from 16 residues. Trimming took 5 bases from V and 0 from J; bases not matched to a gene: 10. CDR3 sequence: CASSLFPGQLNTEAFF. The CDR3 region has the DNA TGCGCCAGCAGTTTATTCCCGGGACAGCTGAACACTGAAGCTTTCTTT.

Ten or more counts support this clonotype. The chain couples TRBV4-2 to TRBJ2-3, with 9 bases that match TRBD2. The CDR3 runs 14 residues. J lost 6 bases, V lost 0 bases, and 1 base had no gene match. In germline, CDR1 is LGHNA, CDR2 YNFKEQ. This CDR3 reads CASSQEAGGDTQYF. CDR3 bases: TGTGCCAGCAGCCAAGAGGCGGGGGGGGATACGCAGTATTTT.

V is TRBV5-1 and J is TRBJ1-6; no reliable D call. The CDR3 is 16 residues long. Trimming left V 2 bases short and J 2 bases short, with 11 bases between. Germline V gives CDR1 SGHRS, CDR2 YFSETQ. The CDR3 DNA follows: TGCGCCAGCAGCTTCCGTATCCAGGCCTATAATTCACCCCTCCACTTT. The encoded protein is CASSFRIQAYNSPLHF.

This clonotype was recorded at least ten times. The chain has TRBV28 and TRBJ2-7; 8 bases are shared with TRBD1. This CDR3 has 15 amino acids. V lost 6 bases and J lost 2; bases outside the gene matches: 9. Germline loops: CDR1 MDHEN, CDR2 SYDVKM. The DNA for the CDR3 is TGTGCCAGCAGCGGTTATGGACAGGGAGCCTACGAGCAGTACTTC. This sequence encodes CASSGYGQGAYEQYF. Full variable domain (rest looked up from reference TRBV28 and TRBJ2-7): DVKVTQSSRYLVKRTGEKVFLECVQDMDHENMFWYRQDPGLGLRLIYFSYDVKMKEKGDIPEGYSVSREKKERFSLILESASTNQTSMYLCASSGYGQGAYEQYFGPGTRLTVT.

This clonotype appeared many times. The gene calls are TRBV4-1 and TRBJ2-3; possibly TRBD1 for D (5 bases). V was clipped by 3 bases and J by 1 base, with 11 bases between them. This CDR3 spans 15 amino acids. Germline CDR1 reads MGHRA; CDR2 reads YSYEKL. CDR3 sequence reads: CASSHFQGGTDTQYF. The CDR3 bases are TGCGCCAGCAGCCATTTTCAGGGTGGCACAGATACGCAGTATTTT.

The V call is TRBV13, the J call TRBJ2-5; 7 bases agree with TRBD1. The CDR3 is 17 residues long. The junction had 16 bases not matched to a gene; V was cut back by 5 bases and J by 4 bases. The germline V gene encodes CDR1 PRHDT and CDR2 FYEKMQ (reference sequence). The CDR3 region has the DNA TGTGCCAGCAGCCCTTCCCGACAGGGCAGAGGGCGAGAGACCCAGTACTTC. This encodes CASSPSRQGRGRETQYF.